This entry is about one T cell receptor beta chain. Its cognate antigen has yet to be identified. The junction does not match germline at one end; this may be a read error. This specimen comes from a study of T cell repertoires in cytomegalovirus infection (dated by TCRdb to the late 2010s). For the wider study: Because public TCR beta signatures pointed to carriage of CMV infection together with the matching HLA type, the HLA type of each donor mattered for the analysis. Paper-wide results and their limitations: Carriers of CMV infection plus the relevant HLA type were discriminated by the cumulative frequency of public TCR beta family members in the study cohort and in an independent approximately 340-donor cohort. In the ex vivo response, HLA-C-restricted CMV-specific TCR beta clonotypes were dominant, and in two of eight donors the single most frequent clonotype came from this HLA-C-restricted group.

Instrument used: Illumina HiSeq 1500. The public reads were quality trimmed at Q25 with fastp and then assembled into clones with MiXCR by TCRdb, keeping productive beta chains. Every CDR3 protein is listed once, alongside the most common genes and DNA of its rows. The sample yields roughly 250,000 distinct CDR3 sequences; under 25% were counted once. The top ten clonotypes cover approximately 18% of the sample. This TCR was recovered from a human donor in good health (CMV status not recorded). Some clones in this sample may be carry-over from other donors' samples. Sequenced material: CD8+ T cells from PBMCs.

At the DNA level, the sequence is TGTGCCGGCAGCTTAGAAAGGGAACCTTATCAGACCCAGCATTTT. This codes for CAGSLEREPYQTQHF. The chain employs TRBV7-4 and TRBJ1-5; no confident D gene assignment can be made. The CDR3 starts with the cysteine, ends with the phenylalanine, and has 15 residues. Only CDR3 DNA remains: 45 bases, in frame from the first base. Looking up the germline V gene yields CDR1 SGHVT and CDR2 SQSDAQ.